The rows below give T cell receptor beta chains drawn from one sample of a study of tumor-infiltrating lymphocytes in localized non-small cell lung cancer. Some clones are missing from TCRdb's copy, which holds only in-frame ones; the method was immunoSEQ multiplex PCR. The sample gives 15,000 to 16,000 clones, approximately 69% of which show up once; roughly 6% is in the top ten. The sequenced sample was lung tumor tissue. These receptors all stem from a human donor with non-small cell lung cancer. The CDR3 runs from the conserved cysteine through the conserved F or W.

v_call	cdr3_aa
TRBV5-4	CASSLGGGDPGANVLTF
TRBV11-3	CASSLDQGGSSSYNEQFF
TRBV7-9	CASSSIGAGTRTQYF
TRBV5-1	CASSFGEGAAYNEQFF
TRBV28	CASRSVSDTQYF
TRBV10-2	CASSPGPSSYEQYF
TRBV7-9	CASSLLAGGEQYF
TRBV19	CASSPGQNSNQPQHF
TRBV2	CGSWDRAGQETQYF
TRBV28	CASSLGQNYEQYF
TRBV4-2	CASSQEREGSYEQYF
TRBV19	CASSSSSGSRADTQYF
TRBV4-3	CASSQVFADEQFF
TRBV5-1	CASSFLGGEKLFF